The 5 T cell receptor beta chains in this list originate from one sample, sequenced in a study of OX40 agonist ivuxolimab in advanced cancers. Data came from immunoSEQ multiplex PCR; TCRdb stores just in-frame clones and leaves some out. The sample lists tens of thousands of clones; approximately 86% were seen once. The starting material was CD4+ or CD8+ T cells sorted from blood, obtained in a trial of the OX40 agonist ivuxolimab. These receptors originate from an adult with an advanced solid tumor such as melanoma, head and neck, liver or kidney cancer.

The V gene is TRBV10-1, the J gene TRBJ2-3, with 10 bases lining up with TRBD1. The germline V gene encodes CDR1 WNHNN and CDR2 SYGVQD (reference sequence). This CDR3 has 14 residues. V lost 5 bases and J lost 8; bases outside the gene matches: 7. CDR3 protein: CASSRGQGVGTQYF. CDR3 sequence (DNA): TGCGCCAGCAGTCGCGGACAGGGGGTCGGTACGCAGTATTTT.

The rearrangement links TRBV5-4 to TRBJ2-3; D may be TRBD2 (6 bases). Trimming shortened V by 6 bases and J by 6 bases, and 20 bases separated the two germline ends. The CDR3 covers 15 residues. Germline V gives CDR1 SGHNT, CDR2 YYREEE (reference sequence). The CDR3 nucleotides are TGTGCCAGCAAGGTTAGCGGTACCCCCGCCGATACGCAGTATTTT. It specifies CASKVSGTPADTQYF.

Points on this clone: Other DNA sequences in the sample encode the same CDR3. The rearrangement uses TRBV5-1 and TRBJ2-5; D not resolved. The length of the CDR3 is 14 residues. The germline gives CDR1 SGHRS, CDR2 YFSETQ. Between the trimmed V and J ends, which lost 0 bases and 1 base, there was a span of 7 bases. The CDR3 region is CASSLEGPQETQYF. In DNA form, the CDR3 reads TGCGCCAGCAGCTTGGAGGGCCCCCAAGAGACCCAGTACTTC.

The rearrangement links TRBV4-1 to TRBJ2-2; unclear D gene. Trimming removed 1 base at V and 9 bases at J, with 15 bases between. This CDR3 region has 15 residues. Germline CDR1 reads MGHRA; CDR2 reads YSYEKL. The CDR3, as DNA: TGCGCCAGCAGCCAAGCCTACCAGGAAGTCCGGGAGCTGTTTTTT. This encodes CASSQAYQEVRELFF.

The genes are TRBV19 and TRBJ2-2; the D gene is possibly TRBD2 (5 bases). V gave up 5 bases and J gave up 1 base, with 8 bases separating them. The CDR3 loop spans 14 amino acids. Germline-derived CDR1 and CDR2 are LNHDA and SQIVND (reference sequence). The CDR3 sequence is CASSPGKNTGELFF. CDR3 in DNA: TGTGCCAGTAGTCCGGGGAAGAACACCGGGGAGCTGTTTTTT.